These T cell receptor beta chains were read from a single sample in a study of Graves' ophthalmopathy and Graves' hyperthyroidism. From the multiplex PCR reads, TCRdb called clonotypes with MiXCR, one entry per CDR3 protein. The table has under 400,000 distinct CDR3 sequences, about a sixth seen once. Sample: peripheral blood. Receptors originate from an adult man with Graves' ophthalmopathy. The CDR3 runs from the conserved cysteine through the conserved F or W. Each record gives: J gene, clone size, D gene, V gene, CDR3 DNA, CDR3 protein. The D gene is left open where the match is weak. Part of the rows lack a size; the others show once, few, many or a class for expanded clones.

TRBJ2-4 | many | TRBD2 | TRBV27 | TGTGCCAGCAGTTTATCTCCCGGGACTAGCGGGAAGGCGAACATTCAGCACTTC | CASSLSPGTSGKANIQHF
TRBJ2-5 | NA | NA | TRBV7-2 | TGTGCCAGCAGCTTAACAGGGAGGTGGGAGACCCAGTACTTC | CASSLTGRWETQYF
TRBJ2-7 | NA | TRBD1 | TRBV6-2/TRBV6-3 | TGTGCCAGCAGTTACTCCATTACCGGGACAGGGTACCTCTACGAGCAGTACTTC | CASSYSITGTGYLYEQYF
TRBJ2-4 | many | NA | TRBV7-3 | TGTGCCAGCAGCCCGGTGCCGGACACTACCAAAAACATTCAGTACTTC | CASSPVPDTTKNIQYF
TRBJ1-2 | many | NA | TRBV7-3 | TGTGCCAGCAGCTTAAATGGGGCCGGATCGTATGGCTACACCTTC | CASSLNGAGSYGYTF
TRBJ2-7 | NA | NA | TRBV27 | TGTGCCAGCAGTCCCCGGGACCGAGGCGTCGAGCAGTACTTC | CASSPRDRGVEQYF
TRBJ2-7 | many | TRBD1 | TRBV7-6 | TGTGCCAGCAGCTTAGATTGGGGACAGTCCTACAAGCAGTACTTC | CASSLDWGQSYKQYF
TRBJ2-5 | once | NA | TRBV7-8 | TGTGCCAGCAGCTTATCCGCGTGGGAGACCCAGTACTTC | CASSLSAWETQYF
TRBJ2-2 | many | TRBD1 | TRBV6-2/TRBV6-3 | TGTGCCAGCAGTTGGAGACAGGGCAGCACCGGGGAGCTGTTTTTT | CASSWRQGSTGELFF
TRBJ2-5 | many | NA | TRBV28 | TGTGCCAGCAGCCCGGGGCTTGTAGGGGGCGGGAGGCAAGAGACCCAGTACTTC | CASSPGLVGGGRQETQYF
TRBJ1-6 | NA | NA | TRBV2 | TGTGCCAGCCGAGCAGATACCAATTCACCCCTCCACTTT | CASRADTNSPLHF
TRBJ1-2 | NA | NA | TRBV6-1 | TGTGCCAGCAGGGACACGGGACGGTACTATGGCTACATCTTC | CASRDTGRYYGYIF
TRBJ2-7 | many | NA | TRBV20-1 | TGCAGTGGTATGGTACAGGGACGACACTACGAGCAGTACTTC | CSGMVQGRHYEQYF
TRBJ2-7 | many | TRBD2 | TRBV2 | TGTGCCAGCAGGGCGAGAACTAGCGCCTCCTACGAGCAGTACTTC | CASRARTSASYEQYF
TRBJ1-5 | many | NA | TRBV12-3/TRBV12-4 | TGTGCCAGCAGCCACAGGGAGCAGCCCCAGCATTTT | CASSHREQPQHF
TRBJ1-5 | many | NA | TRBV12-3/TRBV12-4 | TGTGCCAGCAGTTTAGGGACAACGCAGCCCCAGCATTTT | CASSLGTTQPQHF
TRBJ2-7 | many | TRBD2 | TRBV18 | TGTGCCAGCTCACCAAGCGGGAGGGCGAGAAACGAGCAGTACTTC | CASSPSGRARNEQYF
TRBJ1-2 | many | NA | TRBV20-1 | TGCAGTGCTAGAGTCGCTGGAGGGGAAGGCTACACCTTC | CSARVAGGEGYTF
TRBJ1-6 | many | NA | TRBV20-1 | TGCAGTGCTAGAGATGGGATATCACCCCTCCACTTT | CSARDGISPLHF
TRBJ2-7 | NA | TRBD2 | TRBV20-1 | TGCAGTGCTCGGGTAGCGGGAGTGGTGTACGAGCAGTACTTC | CSARVAGVVYEQYF
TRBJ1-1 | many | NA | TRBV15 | TGTGCCACCAGCAGTGGACCGGGACGGTTCACTGAAGCTTTCTTT | CATSSGPGRFTEAFF
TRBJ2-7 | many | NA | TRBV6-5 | TGTGCCAGCAGTTTGGGGGGGAGAGGGGGAGAGCAGTACTTC | CASSLGGRGGEQYF
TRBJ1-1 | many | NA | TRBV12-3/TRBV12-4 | TGTGCCAGCAGTTTATGGGGGGGGCAGAACACTGAAGCTTTCTTT | CASSLWGGQNTEAFF
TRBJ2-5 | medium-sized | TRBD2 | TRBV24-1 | TGTGCCACCAGTCCTGGGCCGGGACTAGCGGGAGAAGAGACCCAGTACTTC | CATSPGPGLAGEETQYF
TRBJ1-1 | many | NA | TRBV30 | TGTGCCTGGGACGGAACGAACACTGAAGCTTTCTTT | CAWDGTNTEAFF
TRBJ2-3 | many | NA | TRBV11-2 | TGTGCCAGCAGCTTAGGTCGCCGGAGCGGTCGAGAGAAAGATACGCAGTATTTT | CASSLGRRSGREKDTQYF
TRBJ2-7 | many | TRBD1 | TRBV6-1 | TGTGCCAGCAGGAACCGGGACAGGGGGCCTTCCGAGCAGTACTTC | CASRNRDRGPSEQYF
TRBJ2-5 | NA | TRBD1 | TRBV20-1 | TGCAGTGCCCAAAACGCGGGACAGGGTAAAGAGACCCAGTACTTC | CSAQNAGQGKETQYF
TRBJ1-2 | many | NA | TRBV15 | TGTGCCACCAGCAGAGAGGAAGTAGTACGCAACTATGGCTACACCTTC | CATSREEVVRNYGYTF
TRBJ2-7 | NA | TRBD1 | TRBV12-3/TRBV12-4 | TGTGCCAGCAGAAACGGCGGGACAGGGGACTACGAGCAGTACTTC | CASRNGGTGDYEQYF
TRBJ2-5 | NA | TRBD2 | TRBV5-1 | TGCGCCAGCAGCTCCCTCGGGACTACCCCCGAGACCCAGTACTTC | CASSSLGTTPETQYF
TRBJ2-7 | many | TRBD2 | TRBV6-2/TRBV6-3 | TGTGCCAGCAGCTCACTAGCGGGGATCTCCTACGAGCAGTACTTC | CASSSLAGISYEQYF
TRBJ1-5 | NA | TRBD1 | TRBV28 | TGTGCCAGCTCGGCCAGGGGGCCAGGTCAGCCCCAGCATTTT | CASSARGPGQPQHF
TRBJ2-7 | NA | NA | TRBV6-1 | TGTGCCATAGCCGTCTTGTCTACCCGAGACGAGCAGTACTTC | CAIAVLSTRDEQYF
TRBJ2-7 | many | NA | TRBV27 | TGTGCCAGCAGTCATCTGACGGAGGGCTCCTACGAGCAGTACTTC | CASSHLTEGSYEQYF
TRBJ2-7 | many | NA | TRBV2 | TGTGCCAGCAGTCGGGACGGCGCTTTGGGCGAGCAGTACTTC | CASSRDGALGEQYF
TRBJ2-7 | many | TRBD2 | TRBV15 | TGTGCCACCAGCAGAGATTTAGTGAGCGGGAGATACGAGCAGTACTTC | CATSRDLVSGRYEQYF
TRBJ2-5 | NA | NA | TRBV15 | TGTGCCACCAGCAGAGGCAAGTCCCCACAAGAGGCCCAGTACTTC | CATSRGKSPQEAQYF
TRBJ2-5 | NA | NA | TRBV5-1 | TGCGCCAGCACCGCTTCGGCGCGTAAAGAGACCCAGTACTTC | CASTASARKETQYF
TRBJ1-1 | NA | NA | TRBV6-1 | TGTGCCAGCAGTGAGTTGGGCACTGAAGCTTTCTTT | CASSELGTEAFF
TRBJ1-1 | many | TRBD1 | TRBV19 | TGTGCCGCAGGGACAGGTTTGGGGCGATTGGGGGAAGCTTTCTTT | CAAGTGLGRLGEAFF
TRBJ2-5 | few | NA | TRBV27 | TGTGCCAGCAGTTACCACTACCAAGAGACCCAGTACTTC | CASSYHYQETQYF
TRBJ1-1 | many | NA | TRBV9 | TGTGCCAGCAGCGTAGGAGGGGGGAGCGGGGGAGCTTTCTTT | CASSVGGGSGGAFF
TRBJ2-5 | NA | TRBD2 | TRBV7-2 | TGTGCCAGCAGCTGGATAGCGGGGGGGAGCGGGACCCAGTACTTC | CASSWIAGGSGTQYF
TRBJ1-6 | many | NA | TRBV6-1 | TGTGCCAGCCTGCCCCCGAATTCACCCCTCCACTTT | CASLPPNSPLHF
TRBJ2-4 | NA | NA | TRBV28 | TGTGCCAGCAGTTTGTCCGACTTAGCCAAAAACATTCAGTACTTC | CASSLSDLAKNIQYF
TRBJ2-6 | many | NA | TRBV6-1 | TGTGCCAGCAGTGAGACGGCCTCTGGGGCCAACGTCCTGACTTTC | CASSETASGANVLTF
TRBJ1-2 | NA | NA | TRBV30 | TGTGCCTACAAAAGAGGGGACACCTATGGCTACAACTTC | CAYKRGDTYGYNF
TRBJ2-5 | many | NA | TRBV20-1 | TGCAGTGCCGGACGGGGGACCCAGTACTTC | CSAGRGTQYF
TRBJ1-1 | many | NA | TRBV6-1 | TGTGCCAGCAGTGTCTCATTCCGGGACCAAGGGACTGAAGCTTTCTTT | CASSVSFRDQGTEAFF